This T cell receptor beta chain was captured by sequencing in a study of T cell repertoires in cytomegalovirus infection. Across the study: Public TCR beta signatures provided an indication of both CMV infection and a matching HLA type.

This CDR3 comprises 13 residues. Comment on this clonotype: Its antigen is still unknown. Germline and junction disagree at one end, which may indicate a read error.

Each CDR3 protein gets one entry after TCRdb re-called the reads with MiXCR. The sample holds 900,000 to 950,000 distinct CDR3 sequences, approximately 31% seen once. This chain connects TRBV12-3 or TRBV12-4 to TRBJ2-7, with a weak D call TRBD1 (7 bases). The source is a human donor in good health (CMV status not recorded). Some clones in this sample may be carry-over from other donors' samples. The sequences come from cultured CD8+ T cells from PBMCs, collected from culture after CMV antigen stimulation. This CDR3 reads CVSRGEVHWEQYF. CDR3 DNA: TGTGTCAGCAGGGGGGAAGTACATTGGGAGCAGTACTTC.